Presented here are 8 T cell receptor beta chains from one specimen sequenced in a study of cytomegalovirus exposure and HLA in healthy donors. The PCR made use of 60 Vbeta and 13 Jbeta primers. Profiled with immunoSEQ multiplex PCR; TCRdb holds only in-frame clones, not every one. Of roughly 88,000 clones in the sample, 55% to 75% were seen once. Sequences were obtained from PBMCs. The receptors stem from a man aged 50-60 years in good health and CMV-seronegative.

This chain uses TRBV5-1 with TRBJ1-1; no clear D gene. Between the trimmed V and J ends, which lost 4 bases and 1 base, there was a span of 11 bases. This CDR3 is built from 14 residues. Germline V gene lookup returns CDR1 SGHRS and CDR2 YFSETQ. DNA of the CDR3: TGCGCCAGCAGCGAGGACTTTAGGAACACTGAAGCTTTCTTT. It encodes CASSEDFRNTEAFF.

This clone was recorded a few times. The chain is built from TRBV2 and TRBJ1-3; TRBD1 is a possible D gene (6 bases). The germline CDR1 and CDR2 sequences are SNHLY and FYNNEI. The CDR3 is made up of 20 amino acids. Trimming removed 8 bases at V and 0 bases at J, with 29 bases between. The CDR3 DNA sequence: TGTGCCAGCGAGTGGGGAGGGTGGAACAGGGCGAGGTCCTCTGGAAACACCATATATTTT. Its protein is CASEWGGWNRARSSGNTIYF.

CDR3 DNA: TGTGCCACCAGCAGAGAGAAGGGGTCGGTGGTTGGAGAGACCCAGTACTTC. The encoded protein is CATSREKGSVVGETQYF. This rearrangement joins TRBV15 to TRBJ2-5, with D possibly being TRBD1 (5 bases). This CDR3 comprises 17 residues. Trimming removed 0 bases from V and 4 bases from J, with 18 bases in between. CDR1 is LNHNV and CDR2 is YYDKDF in the germline V gene (reference sequence).

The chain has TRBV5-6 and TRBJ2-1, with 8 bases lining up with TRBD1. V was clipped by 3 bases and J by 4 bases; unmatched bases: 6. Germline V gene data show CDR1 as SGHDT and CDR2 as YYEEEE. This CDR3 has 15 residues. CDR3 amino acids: CASSSRTGIYNEQFF. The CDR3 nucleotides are TGTGCCAGCAGCTCGCGGACAGGGATATACAATGAGCAGTTCTTC.

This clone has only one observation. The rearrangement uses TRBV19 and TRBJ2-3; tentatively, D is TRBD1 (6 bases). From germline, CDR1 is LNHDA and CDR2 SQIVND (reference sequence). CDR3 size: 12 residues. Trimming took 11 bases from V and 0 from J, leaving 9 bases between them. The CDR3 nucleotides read TGTGCCGTCACAGGGAGCACAGATACGCAGTATTTT. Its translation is CAVTGSTDTQYF.

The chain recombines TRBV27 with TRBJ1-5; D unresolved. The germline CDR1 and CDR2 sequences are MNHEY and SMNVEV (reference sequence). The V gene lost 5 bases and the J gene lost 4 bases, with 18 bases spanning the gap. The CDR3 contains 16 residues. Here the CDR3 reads CASSPSQGDTNQPQHF. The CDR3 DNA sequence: TGTGCCAGCAGTCCTAGTCAAGGAGATACGAATCAGCCCCAGCATTTT.

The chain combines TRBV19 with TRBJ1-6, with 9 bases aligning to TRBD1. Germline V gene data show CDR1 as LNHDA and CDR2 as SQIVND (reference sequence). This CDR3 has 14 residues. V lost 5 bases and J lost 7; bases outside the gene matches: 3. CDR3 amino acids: CASSRTGDNSPLHF. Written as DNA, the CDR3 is TGTGCCAGTAGTCGGACAGGGGACAATTCACCCCTCCACTTT.

CDR3 DNA: TGTGCCAGCGGAGGGACGGTAACTAATGAAAAACTGTTTTTT. It is translated as CASGGTVTNEKLFF. The chain recombines TRBV25-1 with TRBJ1-4; weak D call: TRBD1 (5 bases). Germline-derived CDR1 and CDR2 are MGHDK and SYGVNS. This CDR3 spans 14 amino acids. V was trimmed by 8 bases and J by 1 base, leaving 11 bases between them.